A single sample is the source of the 20 T cell receptor beta chains below, sequenced in a study of T-cell reconstitution after alpha-beta-depleted transplantation in children. Broader study findings: Among T cells one year after transplant, newly produced cells accounted for most counts and diversity.

Preparing the TCRbeta library involved the use of unique molecular identifiers. TCRdb recomputed calls from the PCR reads with MiXCR, one row per CDR3 protein. The table records some 300,000 distinct CDR3 sequences, 6% to 10% of them present only once. Their antigens remain unidentified. The starting material was peripheral blood, obtained 360 days after TCRalphabeta/CD19-depleted stem cell transplant. The source of these receptors is a female patient aged 2 to 10 who had a stem cell transplant for Fanconi anemia, so the T cells may come from the graft donor.

This clonotype was found many times. The genes are TRBV27 and TRBJ1-2, with D possibly matching TRBD1 (5 bases). Germline CDR1 reads MNHEY; CDR2 reads SMNVEV (reference sequence). Trimming pared 3 bases from V and 0 bases from J, leaving 11 bases between. The CDR3 consists of 15 residues. This CDR3 reads CASSLIGTANYGYTF. For the CDR3, the DNA is TGTGCCAGCAGTTTGATAGGGACCGCTAACTATGGCTACACCTTC.

Note on this clonotype: This may be a read error, as it is one base from a much larger clone. V and J are TRBV10-3 and TRBJ1-1; D is ambiguous. The CDR3 is made up of 14 amino acids. CDR1 and CDR2 from the germline V gene are ENHRY and SYGVKD. Between the trimmed V and J ends, which lost 5 bases and 5 bases, there was a span of 15 bases. The CDR3 spells CAISQSRGETEAFF. In DNA, the CDR3 is TGTGCCATCAGTCAGAGTCGTGGGGAGACTGAAGCTTTCTTT.

The table lists this clonotype with many counts. The genes are TRBV27 and TRBJ2-7; TRBD2 aligns across 10 bases. The ends lost 5 bases at V and 4 bases at J; junction bases unmatched: 8. The germline CDR1 and CDR2 sequences are MNHEY and SMNVEV (reference sequence). This CDR3 is 15 amino acids long. The CDR3 DNA follows: TGTGCCAGCAGTAGGATAGCGGGGGGCCAATACGAGCAGTACGTC. The encoded protein is CASSRIAGGQYEQYV.

This clonotype was seen ten or more times. The V gene is TRBV5-1, the J gene TRBJ2-7; 7 nucleotides line up with TRBD2. Germline V lookup: CDR1 SGHRS, CDR2 YFSETQ. V shed 2 bases, J shed 12 bases, and the junction held 8 bases outside the gene matches. The CDR3 runs 12 residues. In DNA, the CDR3 is TGCGCCAGCAGCTTAGAGCGGGGTATGTTGTACTTC. Its protein is CASSLERGMLYF.

This clonotype was detected many times. The V gene is TRBV5-1, the J gene TRBJ2-7; TRBD1 aligns across 10 bases. CDR3 size: 15 residues. Per germline, CDR1 SGHRS and CDR2 YFSETQ. V shed 1 base, J shed 2 bases, and the junction held 3 bases outside the gene matches. CDR3 bases: TGCGCCAGCAGCTTGAGGGACAGGGGAACCTACGAGCAGTACTTC. As protein: CASSLRDRGTYEQYF. Variable domain in full (rest from reference TRBV5-1 and TRBJ2-7): KAGVTQTPRYLIKTRGQQVTLSCSPISGHRSVSWYQQTPGQGLQFLFEYFSETQRNKGNFPGRFSGRQFSNSRSEMNVSTLELGDSALYLCASSLRDRGTYEQYFGPGTRLTVT.

This clonotype was counted at least ten times. The rearrangement links TRBV12-3 or TRBV12-4 to TRBJ2-3; 9 bases are shared with TRBD1. The CDR3 covers 17 residues. J gave up 3 bases and V 2 bases, and 9 bases lay outside the gene matches. CDR3 loop: CASSLPGTGKGTDTQYF. The CDR3 DNA reads as TGTGCCAGCAGTTTACCCGGGACAGGGAAGGGTACAGATACGCAGTATTTT.

This clonotype has a count of ten or more. V is TRBV20-1 and J is TRBJ2-7; 10 bases are shared with TRBD2. This CDR3 has 17 residues. With 1 base clipped from V and 3 bases from J, the junction kept 12 bases outside the gene matches. Germline V gene sequence: CDR1 DFQATT, CDR2 SNEGSKA (reference sequence). In DNA, the CDR3 is TGCAGTGCTAGAGCCTCCCCACTAGCGGGGACTTACTACGAGCAGTACTTC. This codes for CSARASPLAGTYYEQYF.

The sample holds a few counts of this clonotype. The chain has TRBV5-4 and TRBJ2-3; 10 bases line up with TRBD2. V lost 8 bases, J lost 3 bases, and 6 bases stayed unmatched. The CDR3 has 14 amino acids. Germline-derived CDR1 and CDR2 are SGHNT and YYREEE (reference sequence). CDR3 loop: CASGLAEGTDTQYF. The CDR3 region has the DNA TGTGCCAGTGGACTAGCGGAGGGAACAGATACGCAGTATTTT.

In this sample, this clonotype turned up many times. The chain couples TRBV3-1 to TRBJ2-3; D is unresolved. Germline CDR1 reads LGHDT; CDR2 reads YNNKEL (reference sequence). Trimming removed 1 base at V and 2 bases at J, with 7 bases between. The CDR3 consists of 14 residues. DNA of the CDR3: TGTGCCAGCAGCCAAGGATTCGTCACAGATACGCAGTATTTT. Translation gives CASSQGFVTDTQYF.

This clonotype was picked up many times. The chain is built from TRBV20-1 and TRBJ2-1; 10 nucleotides match TRBD2. This CDR3 contains 13 residues. The germline V gene encodes CDR1 DFQATT and CDR2 SNEGSKA (reference sequence). The ends lost 6 bases at V and 6 bases at J; junction bases unmatched: 5. This chain's CDR3 is CSAVAGGSNEQFF. For the CDR3, the DNA is TGCAGTGCCGTAGCGGGAGGCTCCAATGAGCAGTTCTTC.

This clonotype showed up many times. The V gene is TRBV6-5, the J gene TRBJ1-3, with a possible D match to TRBD1 (5 bases). This CDR3 contains 15 residues. Germline loops: CDR1 MNHEY, CDR2 SVGAGI. Trimming took 2 bases from V and 1 from J, leaving 9 bases between them. This chain's CDR3 is CASSYRGRSGNTIYF. Written as DNA, the CDR3 is TGTGCCAGCAGTTACCGGGGACGGTCTGGAAACACCATATATTTT.

The gene calls are TRBV9 and TRBJ2-5; a possible D gene is TRBD1 (5 bases). Germline CDR1 is SGDLS and CDR2 is YYNGEE. There are 15 residues in the CDR3. The germline V and J ends were trimmed by 3 bases and 5 bases, with 17 bases remaining between them. In DNA, the CDR3 is TGTGCCAGCAGCGCTAGGGGCGGTCCCGGGGAGACCCAGTACTTC. Its translation: CASSARGGPGETQYF.

This clonotype has at least ten counts. The J gene is TRBJ1-1, the V gene TRBV20-1; 7 bases align to TRBD1. Germline assignment: CDR1 DFQATT and CDR2 SNEGSKA (reference sequence). J was trimmed by 1 base and V by 5 bases; bases with no gene match: 10. The CDR3 contains 15 residues. In DNA, the CDR3 is TGCAGTGCTTCCCGGGACAGCTTGGCGAACACTGAAGCTTTCTTT. Translation: CSASRDSLANTEAFF.

The CDR3 DNA follows: TGCAGTGCTAGAGATCCGAACAGGGCTGGCCACGAGCAGTACTTC. This codes for CSARDPNRAGHEQYF. V usage is TRBV20-1 and J usage is TRBJ2-7; a weak D match, TRBD1 (6 bases). There are 15 residues in the CDR3. Trimming pared 0 bases from V and 5 bases from J, leaving 17 bases between. CDR1 and CDR2 (germline): DFQATT, SNEGSKA (reference sequence).

The chain carries TRBV3-1 and TRBJ2-5, with 7 bases aligning to TRBD2. Germline CDR1 LGHDT, CDR2 YNNKEL (reference sequence). The V and J ends lost 1 base and 2 bases, in that order; junction bases with no gene match: 4. The CDR3 sequence is 15 residues long. CDR3 in DNA: TGTGCCAGCAGCCAAGCCGGGGGGATTCAAGAGACCCAGTACTTC. The encoded protein is CASSQAGGIQETQYF.

This clonotype has just a few counts. The V and J genes are TRBV10-3 and TRBJ2-7, with 9 bases matching TRBD1. The V segment lost 4 bases and the J segment 5 bases; nucleotides outside the gene matches: 3. Germline V lookup: CDR1 ENHRY, CDR2 SYGVKD. CDR3 length: 13 residues. In nucleotides, the CDR3 is TGTGCCATCAGTGGGGGACAGGGACACGAGCAGTACTTC. It yields the protein CAISGGQGHEQYF.

This clonotype was observed at least ten times. The rearrangement links TRBV6-5 to TRBJ2-4, with 8 bases matching TRBD1. The CDR3 is 13 amino acids. Per germline, CDR1 MNHEY and CDR2 SVGAGI. After removal of 6 bases from V and 7 bases from J, the junction contained 5 bases not matched to a gene. The CDR3 bases are TGTGCCAGCAGCTGGACAGGGAATAACATTCAGTACTTC. Translated: CASSWTGNNIQYF.

J is TRBJ2-5 and V is TRBV3-1, with D tentatively TRBD2 (7 bases). V shed 1 base and J shed 1 base, with 13 bases lying between them. The CDR3 length is 16 residues. Germline V gene data show CDR1 as LGHDT and CDR2 as YNNKEL (reference sequence). CDR3 in amino acids: CASSQAGGGPQETQYF. The CDR3 DNA reads TGTGCCAGCAGCCAAGCAGGCGGGGGCCCCCAAGAGACCCAGTACTTC.

There are many counts of this clonotype. As DNA, the CDR3 is TGTGCCAGCAGCTTAGGGGCAGCTTTAAGCACAGATACGCAGTATTTT. Translated: CASSLGAALSTDTQYF. The V and J genes are TRBV7-8 and TRBJ2-3; no firm D call. Trimming cost V 1 base and J 0 bases, with 11 bases left between them. This CDR3 is 16 amino acids long. Looked up from germline, CDR1 is SGHVS and CDR2 is FQNEAQ.

The sample holds a few counts of this clonotype. The chain couples TRBV9 to TRBJ1-1, with D possibly TRBD1 on 6 matching bases. The CDR3 sequence is 15 residues long. CDR1 is SGDLS and CDR2 is YYNGEE in the germline V gene. Trimming left V 0 bases short and J 1 base short, with 10 bases between. The CDR3 is CASSVGGGRNTEAFF. CDR3 DNA sequence: TGTGCCAGCAGCGTAGGGGGGGGCAGGAACACTGAAGCTTTCTTT.